The text below deals with one TCR beta chain. Its specific antigen is unknown. No base qualities exist here, and no much larger clone lies one base off it. These data originate in a study of patients and donors after allogeneic stem cell transplantation (dated by TCRdb to the early 2020s). Receptor amplification or capture employed RT-PCR. These reads were obtained on a NextSeq 550. The public reads were run again by TCRdb, first through fastp at Q25 and then through MiXCR, and only productive beta chains were kept. Each record represents a unique CDR3 protein, reported with the most common genes and DNA among its rows. The sample table records around 240,000 distinct CDR3 sequences; 11% to 15% of these occur just once. Under 14% of the sample goes to the ten largest clones. The sequencing input was blood, either unsorted or a sorted T cell fraction (not recorded which). This clonotype was obtained from a human donor who was either an allogeneic HSCT recipient or a stem cell or donor lymphocyte infusion donor (not recorded which). It is not recorded whose cells these are; they may come from a transplant donor.

The sequenced DNA is TGTGCCTGGACAGGGCTCTTGTCGGGGATCGGGGAGCTGTTTTTT. This codes for CAWTGLLSGIGELFF. This receptor chain uses TRBV30 and TRBJ2-2; the D gene is tentatively TRBD1 or TRBD2, each matching 5 bases. CDR3 length: 15 amino acids, cysteine to phenylalanine. Solely the CDR3 DNA is kept, with 45 bases framed from the first base. V and J are truncated by 4 bases and 7 bases respectively, leaving an intervening sequence of 19 bases. CDR1 and CDR2, per the germline V gene (reference sequence), are GTSNPN and SVGIG.